This is a list of T cell receptor beta chains from one sample in a study of T-cell memory formation after mild COVID-19. MiXCR, run by TCRdb on the 5' RACE reads, gives a single entry per CDR3 protein. The sample comprises under 450,000 distinct CDR3 sequences, 14% of which are singletons, and roughly a fifth rests with the top ten. The sequencing sample was made of PBMCs or a T cell subset sorted from them (not recorded which). The origin of the receptors is a man between 18 and 35 years old who had mild COVID-19 (a few samples of this study predate the infection). Cell type and time point are not known. Both conserved end residues are part of each CDR3.

TRBV14,13,CASSPWTEETQYF
TRBV4-1,16,CASSLTVSDRSYEQYF
TRBV20-1,12,CSAADRAETQYF
TRBV6-5,19,CASSYAIRTGWGGNSPLHF
TRBV20-1,13,CSARYGQAYGYTF
TRBV5-1,12,CASKQGAEGQFF
TRBV19,16,CASSIPRGYMNTEAFF
TRBV12-3/TRBV12-4,13,CASSPSEGYEQYF
TRBV7-3,15,CASSLSQGGYNEQFF
TRBV11-2,15,CASSLDRPSWDTQYF
TRBV7-2,12,CASSSRHSPLHF
TRBV7-6,16,CASSLFSVRGPTEQFF
TRBV5-6,18,CASRRQMSGGVITDTQYF
TRBV7-2,14,CASSRQRVYGSYTF
TRBV27,15,CASSFSQGAGYGYTF
TRBV12-3/TRBV12-4,15,CASILQGADSYEQYF
TRBV4-1,14,CASSQGGGNTEAFF
TRBV28,14,CASSLYAMNTEAFF
TRBV20-1,15,CSARLRLAGGLPQYF
TRBV6-2/TRBV6-3,14,CASRRTAKNEKLFF
TRBV19,13,CASTASLNYGYTF
TRBV15,16,CATSGLFAGEAETQYF
TRBV7-2,14,CASSLWLAGVTQYF
TRBV28,13,CASRLGQGDEQFF
TRBV29-1,13,CSVVEGRVETQYF
TRBV5-1,16,CATTPGRAANTGELFF
TRBV20-1,16,CSARDRDRGLNTEAFF
TRBV14,14,CASSQTIGGGGYTF
TRBV3-1,11,CASSQGSEQYF
TRBV5-1,20,CASSREGTGGLRSNTGELFF
TRBV6-2/TRBV6-3,15,CASSYPPILFGELFF
TRBV18,14,CASSPGMVMDTQYF
TRBV20-1,13,CSARQTGIYEQYF
TRBV2,13,CASMSDPAYEQYF
TRBV29-1,11,CSGGGADTQYF
TRBV27,14,CASKGLAGGHEQFF
TRBV10-3,14,CAISPGTGASELFF